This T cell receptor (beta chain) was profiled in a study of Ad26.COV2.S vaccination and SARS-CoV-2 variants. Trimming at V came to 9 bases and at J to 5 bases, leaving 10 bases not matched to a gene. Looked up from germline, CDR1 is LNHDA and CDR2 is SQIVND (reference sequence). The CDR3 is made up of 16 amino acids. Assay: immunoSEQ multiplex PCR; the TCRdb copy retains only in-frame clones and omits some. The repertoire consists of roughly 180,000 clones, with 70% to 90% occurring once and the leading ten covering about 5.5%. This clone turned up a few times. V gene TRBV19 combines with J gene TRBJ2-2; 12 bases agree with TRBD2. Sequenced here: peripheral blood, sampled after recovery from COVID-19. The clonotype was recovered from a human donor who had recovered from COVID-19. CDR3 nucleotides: TGTGCCAGCTCTACTGGGACTAGCGGGTTAACCGGGGAGCTGTTTTTT. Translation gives CASSTGTSGLTGELFF.